The clone carrying this TCR beta chain was seen just once. The antigen is unknown. The entry originates in a study of cytomegalovirus exposure and HLA in healthy donors. Study findings and constraints: Researchers reported from a later analysis that most CMV-associated TCR beta chains appeared HLA-restricted. Based on reports, TCR beta sequences accurately predicted HLA-A and HLA-B alleles for most subjects. According to an earlier analysis, most TCR beta V segments yielded productive rearrangements about 87% or about 30% of the time.

Regarding donors, all were healthy bone marrow donors. The PCR contained 60 Vbeta and 13 Jbeta primers. This table comes from immunoSEQ multiplex PCR, and its TCRdb copy is limited to in-frame clones, with some not included. Of some 45,000 clones listed, around 90% are singletons. This sequence originates from a woman in her 40s in good health and CMV-seropositive. Material: PBMCs.

The CDR3 sequence is CASSWLAGGSRVGELFF. The CDR3 region has the DNA TGTGCCAGCAGCTGGTTAGCGGGAGGATCGAGGGTCGGGGAGCTGTTTTTT. V is TRBV7-9 and J is TRBJ2-2, with 10 positions matching TRBD2. Trimming removed 4 bases from V and 7 bases from J; junction bases left unmatched: 12. This CDR3 region has 17 residues. Germline-derived CDR1 and CDR2 are SEHNR and FQNEAQ (reference sequence). Drawing the rest from reference TRBV7-9 and TRBJ2-2, the complete variable domain is DTGVSQNPRHKITKRGQNVTFRCDPISEHNRLYWYRQTLGQGPEFLTYFQNEAQLEKSRLLSDRFSAERPKGSFSTLEIQRTEQGDSAMYLCASSWLAGGSRVGELFFGEGSRLTVL.